This TCR beta chain was recorded in a study of blood T cell repertoires in COVID-19. Sequencing was performed with immunoSEQ multiplex PCR; in TCRdb, only in-frame clones are kept and a portion is missing. The sample lists some 250,000 clones, around 87% occurring once. CDR1 is DFQATT and CDR2 is SNEGSKA in the germline V gene (reference sequence). The ends were cut back, 5 bases at V and 9 bases at J, with 10 bases in the middle. The CDR3 extends over 10 amino acids. Sequenced sample: peripheral blood. This TCR came from a woman in her sixties or seventies with active or convalescent COVID-19. The rearrangement joins TRBV20-1 to TRBJ1-2, with TRBD1 as a possible D gene (5 bases). The CDR3 nucleotides are TGCAGTGCTTTCAGGGAAAGCTACACCTTC. As protein: CSAFRESYTF.